These 24 T cell receptor beta chains were all obtained from the same sample, sequenced in a study of cytomegalovirus exposure and HLA in healthy donors. 13 Jbeta primers and 60 Vbeta primers were used for the PCR. Here immunoSEQ multiplex PCR was the method, and the copy in TCRdb shows in-frame clones only, minus some. The sample holds about 140,000 clones, around 80% seen once. Sample: PBMCs. Every receptor here comes from a man aged 18 to 35 in good health and CMV-seropositive.

The chain couples TRBV7-8 to TRBJ2-1; weak D call: TRBD1 (6 bases). With 7 bases removed from V and 4 bases from J, the gap between germline ends came to 14 bases. This CDR3 contains 14 residues. The germline gives CDR1 SGHVS, CDR2 FQNEAQ. CDR3 sequence: CASKGVLRYNEQFF. CDR3 coding DNA: TGTGCCAGCAAGGGGGTCCTACGGTACAATGAGCAGTTCTTC.

The chain uses TRBV5-1 and TRBJ2-5, with D possibly being TRBD1 (6 bases). Per germline, CDR1 SGHRS and CDR2 YFSETQ. V shed 4 bases and J shed 5 bases, with 15 bases lying between them. This CDR3 is built from 14 residues. CDR3 nucleotides: TGCGCCAGCAGCATAAGACAGGCCTGGGAGACCCAGTACTTC. The encoded protein is CASSIRQAWETQYF.

This clone was counted a single time. The chain has TRBV9 and TRBJ2-5; 8 bases match TRBD2. Germline CDR1 is SGDLS and CDR2 is YYNGEE. This CDR3 is built from 14 residues. V shed 5 bases and J 5 bases; nucleotides not matched to a gene: 8. The CDR3 sequence: CASSERGLEETQYF. In DNA, the CDR3 is TGTGCCAGCAGTGAACGGGGACTAGAGGAGACCCAGTACTTC. The full variable domain, completed using reference TRBV9 and TRBJ2-5, is DSGVTQTPKHLITATGQRVTLRCSPRSGDLSVYWYQQSLDQGLQFLIQYYNGEERAKGNILERFSAQQFPDLHSELNLSSLELGDSALYFCASSERGLEETQYFGPGTRLLVL.

The chain combines TRBV6-4 with TRBJ1-2, with unresolved D. V was cut by 2 bases and J by 7 bases, with 14 bases left in between. This CDR3 has 14 amino acids. The germline V gene has CDR1 MRHNA and CDR2 SNTAGT. The chain's CDR3 is CASSDGGEVGGYTF. CDR3 nucleotide sequence: TGTGCCAGCAGTGACGGCGGGGAAGTGGGTGGCTACACCTTC.

The rearrangement links TRBV11-2 to TRBJ2-7; no clear D. The germline V and J ends were trimmed by 3 bases and 0 bases, with 12 bases remaining between them. This CDR3 comprises 15 residues. The germline gives CDR1 SGHAT, CDR2 FQNNGV. In nucleotides, the CDR3 is TGTGCCAGCAGCTTCTCGTCCCGTAGCTCCTACGAGCAGTACTTC. This translates into CASSFSSRSSYEQYF.

V usage is TRBV7-8 and J usage is TRBJ1-5; possibly TRBD1 for D (5 bases). The CDR3 runs to 16 residues. Germline V gene data show CDR1 as SGHVS and CDR2 as FQNEAQ. V was cut by 1 base and J by 1 base, with 11 bases left in between. The DNA for the CDR3 is TGTGCCAGCAGCTTAGAAGGGGTGGGGAGCAATCAGCCCCAGCATTTT. It is translated as CASSLEGVGSNQPQHF.

V is TRBV6-4 and J is TRBJ2-1, with 12 bases fitting TRBD2. Losses at the gene ends were 4 bases for V and 8 bases for J; bases not matched to a gene: 3. The CDR3 sequence is 14 residues long. Germline loops: CDR1 MRHNA, CDR2 SNTAGT. CDR3 nucleotide sequence: TGTGCCAGCAGTGTACTAGCGGGGGGTTATGAGCAGTTCTTC. Its translation is CASSVLAGGYEQFF.

This chain links TRBV29-1 with TRBJ2-5; TRBD2 is a possible D gene (6 bases). Germline V gene lookup returns CDR1 SQVTM and CDR2 ANQGSEA. V lost 6 bases and J 5 bases, leaving 19 bases between the germline ends. This CDR3 contains 14 residues. CDR3 sequence reads: CSVGGSVGRETQYF. The CDR3, as DNA: TGCAGCGTGGGGGGTAGCGTGGGTCGGGAGACCCAGTACTTC.

The chain joins TRBV19 to TRBJ1-2; no clear D. CDR1 is LNHDA, CDR2 SQIVND, per germline (reference sequence). Deletions cut 7 bases from V and 5 bases from J, with 20 bases between. The CDR3 sequence is 15 residues long. The CDR3 bases are TGTGCCAGTACCGACGGAGCGGGGTCTTGGTATGGCTACACCTTC. Its translation: CASTDGAGSWYGYTF.

The genes are TRBV9 and TRBJ2-2; 8 bases align to TRBD1. Germline V lookup: CDR1 SGDLS, CDR2 YYNGEE. V lost 3 bases, J lost 2 bases, and 6 bases stayed unmatched. The CDR3 has 16 amino acids. For the CDR3, the DNA is TGTGCCAGCAGCGACGACAGGGGCTATAACACCGGGGAGCTGTTTTTT. This codes for CASSDDRGYNTGELFF.

The gene calls are TRBV29-1 and TRBJ1-2; D gene ambiguous. The V gene lost 2 bases and the J gene lost 4 bases, with 11 bases spanning the gap. Germline V gives CDR1 SQVTM, CDR2 ANQGSEA. This CDR3 contains 13 residues. CDR3 in DNA: TGCAGCGTTGAAAGTTCTAGCTTCTATGGCTACACCTTC. This codes for CSVESSSFYGYTF.

This clone has just one count. V usage is TRBV11-2 and J usage is TRBJ2-7, with TRBD1 as a possible D gene (5 bases). Trimming took off 3 bases at V and 3 bases at J, with 9 bases between the two ends. CDR3 length: 13 residues. Germline V lookup: CDR1 SGHAT, CDR2 FQNNGV. CDR3 sequence reads: CASSLGRDYEQYF. The CDR3 DNA reads TGTGCCAGCAGCTTGGGCAGGGACTACGAGCAGTACTTC.

The genes are TRBV7-6 and TRBJ1-2, with 10 bases fitting TRBD1. Germline V gene data show CDR1 as SGHVS and CDR2 as FNYEAQ. Germline trimming cut 5 bases from V and 8 bases from J; bases unmatched to any gene: 8. CDR3 size: 14 residues. The CDR3 region is CASSLQDRGGGYTF. In DNA form, the CDR3 reads TGTGCCAGCAGCCTACAGGACAGGGGGGGCGGCTACACCTTC.

J is TRBJ1-2 and V is TRBV6-5; D remains ambiguous. V was pared by 6 bases and J by 6 bases, with 17 bases between. The CDR3 has 14 amino acids. Germline CDR1 and CDR2: MNHEY and SVGAGI. Here the CDR3 reads CASSTRGRRNGYTF. In nucleotides, the CDR3 is TGTGCCAGCAGCACCCGTGGGAGGAGAAATGGCTACACCTTC.

The rearrangement uses TRBV2 and TRBJ2-1; D is unclear. This CDR3 contains 14 residues. Trimming took off 3 bases at V and 6 bases at J, with 12 bases between the two ends. Germline CDR1 is SNHLY and CDR2 is FYNNEI. CDR3 DNA sequence: TGTGCCAGCAGTGAGGAGTCGGTTCCCAATGAGCAGTTCTTC. This codes for CASSEESVPNEQFF.

In the case of this clone: An end of the junction does not agree with germline; a read error may underlie this. The CDR3 DNA is TGCGCCAGCGGTGAACAGGGATTCACAGATACGCAGTATTTT. Translated, it gives CASGEQGFTDTQYF. The chain joins TRBV10-1 to TRBJ2-3, with a possible D match to TRBD1 (6 bases). The CDR3 runs to 14 residues. CDR1 is WNHNN, CDR2 SYGVQD, per germline (reference sequence).

The CDR3 reads CASAVSVEQYF. Written as DNA, the CDR3 is TGCGCCAGTGCTGTGTCGGTCGAGCAGTACTTC. The chain joins TRBV10-1 to TRBJ2-5; D not resolved. The assigned J gene may be wrong: the sequence end matches TRBJ2-7 better. In germline, CDR1 is WNHNN, CDR2 SYGVQD (reference sequence). There are 11 residues in the CDR3.

The chain is built from TRBV20-1 and TRBJ2-1; 9 bases line up with TRBD2. Germline CDR1 is DFQATT and CDR2 is SNEGSKA (reference sequence). The CDR3 covers 11 residues. V lost 5 bases, J lost 8 bases, and 1 base stayed unmatched. The CDR3 spells CSAEREDEQFF. CDR3 bases: TGCAGTGCTGAGCGGGAGGATGAGCAGTTCTTC.

The rearrangement uses TRBV2 and TRBJ2-3; 10 positions match TRBD2. V gave up 1 base and J gave up 2 bases; unmatched junction bases: 9. The CDR3 is made up of 18 amino acids. In germline, CDR1 is SNHLY, CDR2 FYNNEI. CDR3 sequence (DNA): TGTGCCAGCAGTGAAGAATCTGGACTAGCGGAACCCACAGATACGCAGTATTTT. The encoded protein is CASSEESGLAEPTDTQYF.

The chain links TRBV14 to TRBJ2-7; D unclear. V lost 0 bases, J lost 6 bases, and 6 bases lay in between. The CDR3 runs to 12 residues. The germline CDR1 and CDR2 sequences are SGHDN and FVKESK. The CDR3 DNA is TGTGCCAGCAGCCAAGATCCACTCGAGCAGTACTTC. It codes for CASSQDPLEQYF.

This chain joins TRBV10-2 and TRBJ2-4; tentative D call: TRBD1 (6 bases). Looked up from germline, CDR1 is WSHSY and CDR2 is SAAADI. The ends were cut back, 3 bases at V and 0 bases at J, with 15 bases in the middle. The CDR3 loop spans 17 amino acids. The CDR3 is CASSDLRGNLAKNIQYF. The CDR3 DNA is TGCGCCAGCAGTGATTTAAGGGGGAACCTAGCCAAAAACATTCAGTACTTC.

Remarks on this clone: This sample also contains other DNA sequences that code for the same CDR3. V and J are TRBV5-6 and TRBJ2-7; 8 bases fit TRBD1. Germline assignment: CDR1 SGHDT and CDR2 YYEEEE. The CDR3 is made up of 14 amino acids. With V trimmed by 2 bases and J by 0 bases, 1 base remained unmatched. CDR3: CASSFGQGSYEQYF. CDR3 bases: TGTGCCAGCAGCTTCGGACAGGGCTCCTACGAGCAGTACTTC.

This clone was recorded a few times. The chain couples TRBV5-1 to TRBJ1-2; unclear D gene. Germline V CDR1 and CDR2: SGHRS, YFSETQ. There are 14 residues in the CDR3. V dropped 3 bases and J dropped 1 base, with 10 bases sitting between them. The CDR3 here is CASSSFSLNYGYTF. In DNA, the CDR3 is TGCGCCAGCAGCTCTTTCTCTCTTAACTATGGCTACACCTTC.

The chain couples TRBV7-9 to TRBJ1-2; 11 positions match TRBD1. CDR3 length equals 15 residues. The V segment lost 5 bases and the J segment 8 bases; nucleotides outside the gene matches: 10. Germline CDR1 and CDR2: SEHNR and FQNEAQ (reference sequence). This CDR3 is CASSPTGQGVEGYTF. CDR3 bases: TGTGCCAGCAGCCCCACGGGACAGGGGGTCGAAGGCTACACCTTC.